This is a list of T cell receptor beta chains from one sample in a study of shared clonotypes between healthy human individuals. Assay used: immunoSEQ multiplex PCR; TCRdb lists only in-frame clones, some missing. The sample shows about 2.4 million clones, roughly 92% of them seen only once. Source material: naive CD4+ T cells sorted from blood. These receptors originate from a man aged 18 to 29 in good health. Both conserved end residues are part of each CDR3. A D gene is named only where the DNA matches it firmly. Clone size is not always given. Where it is, it says once, few, many or a class for expanded clones.

d_call clone_size j_call v_call cdr3_aa cdr3_nt
. once TRBJ2-3 TRBV5-1 CASSLYGGPDGDTQYF TGCGCCAGCAGCCTGTACGGGGGGCCGGACGGAGATACGCAGTATTTT
. . TRBJ2-7 TRBV5-4 CASSLGQGRDEQYF TGTGCCAGCAGCTTGGGCCAGGGTAGGGACGAGCAGTACTTC
. . TRBJ2-2 TRBV7-2 CASSFRAGDTSTGELFF TGTGCCAGCAGCTTTAGAGCCGGGGACACCAGCACCGGGGAGCTGTTTTTT
. . TRBJ2-5 TRBV10-3 CAISSPGGTQYF TGTGCCATCTCCTCCCCGGGCGGGACCCAGTACTTC
TRBD2 . TRBJ2-3 TRBV29-1 CSVAPTSGTDTQYF TGCAGCGTTGCCCCGACTAGCGGCACAGATACGCAGTATTTT
TRBD1 . TRBJ2-1 TRBV25-1 CASSEYRGPYNEQFF TGTGCCAGCAGTGAATATAGGGGGCCCTACAATGAGCAGTTCTTC
TRBD2 . TRBJ2-3 TRBV6-1 CASSETSGRGYTQYF TGTGCCAGCAGTGAGACTAGCGGGAGGGGATATACGCAGTATTTT
. . TRBJ2-1 TRBV29-1 CSVAVGAGFGTYNEQFF TGCAGCGTAGCGGTGGGTGCGGGATTCGGCACCTACAATGAGCAGTTCTTC
. . TRBJ1-2 TRBV2 CASSYRSRSLGGYTF TGTGCCAGCAGCTACAGGTCGCGGTCTCTGGGGGGCTACACCTTC
. . TRBJ2-2 TRBV10-3 CATNNYSTGELFF TGTGCCACTAATAACTACTCGACCGGGGAGCTGTTTTTT
. . TRBJ2-7 TRBV11-2 CASSLAPYEQYF TGTGCCAGCAGCTTAGCTCCCTACGAGCAGTACTTC
. . TRBJ1-2 TRBV25-1 CASSESWGSPNYGYTF TGTGCCAGCAGTGAATCATGGGGCAGCCCTAACTATGGCTACACCTTC
. once TRBJ2-7 TRBV11-3 CASSAGGTRYEQYF TGTGCCAGCAGCGCGGGCGGGACACGCTACGAGCAGTACTTC
. . TRBJ2-7 TRBV7-2 CASSKFGGAGYEQYF TGTGCCAGCAGCAAGTTCGGGGGCGCGGGTTACGAGCAGTACTTC
TRBD2 once TRBJ2-7 TRBV18 CASSPPLGREAAYEQYF TGTGCCAGCTCACCCCCCTTGGGGCGGGAGGCCGCCTACGAGCAGTACTTC
. . TRBJ2-7 TRBV19 CASSSSDYEQYF TGTGCCAGTAGTAGTTCGGACTACGAGCAGTACTTC
TRBD2 . TRBJ2-7 TRBV7-2 CASSPGLARTYEQYF TGTGCCAGCAGCCCGGGACTAGCGAGAACTTACGAGCAGTACTTC
TRBD1 . TRBJ1-5 TRBV2 CASSGTGFNQPQHF TGTGCCAGCAGTGGGACAGGTTTCAATCAGCCCCAGCATTTT
. . TRBJ2-1 TRBV4-3 CASSQRAGSYNEQFF TGCGCCAGCAGCCAACGGGCGGGTTCGTACAATGAGCAGTTCTTC
. once TRBJ1-1 TRBV5-1 CASSPGHLNTEAFF TGCGCCAGCAGCCCGGGACACCTGAACACTGAAGCTTTCTTT
. . TRBJ2-2 TRBV30 CAWVKGPGTGELFF TGTGCCTGGGTAAAGGGACCGGGTACCGGGGAGCTGTTTTTT
. once TRBJ2-4 TRBV28 CASSHRGVGAEGIQYF TGTGCCAGCAGTCACCGGGGTGTCGGGGCCGAGGGCATTCAGTACTTC
. . TRBJ2-1 TRBV2 CASKGLSYNEQFF TGTGCCAGCAAAGGGTTGTCCTACAATGAGCAGTTCTTC
. . TRBJ1-3 TRBV18 CASSQGGGNTIYF TGTGCCAGCTCACAAGGGGGAGGAAACACCATATATTTT
TRBD1 . TRBJ2-4 TRBV4-3 CASSQERPGGAKNIQYF TGCGCCAGCAGCCAAGAGCGGCCAGGGGGAGCCAAAAACATTCAGTACTTC
. . TRBJ2-1 TRBV5-1 CASSLPMDEQFF TGCGCCAGCAGCCTACCGATGGATGAGCAGTTCTTC
. . TRBJ1-6 TRBV4-1 CASSQDGTLDPYSPLHF TGCGCCAGCAGCCAAGATGGGACCCTGGACCCCTATTCACCCCTCCACTTT
. . TRBJ2-2 TRBV6-6 CASSSPLFF TGTGCCAGCAGTTCCCCGCTGTTTTTT